The 18 T cell receptor beta chains below were found in one sample sequenced in a study of regulatory T cells in long-lasting Graves disease. Time point given: newly diagnosed GD, antithyroid drugs for less than 3 months. PBMC-extracted RNA yielded the TCR library. Arm-PCR of CDR3 regions and iRepertoire HTBI primers were used to build TCR beta libraries. TCRdb re-derived calls from the multiplex PCR reads in MiXCR, one entry per CDR3 protein. Of hundreds of thousands of distinct CDR3 sequences listed, about 16% were seen once; the top ten hold under 20%. These data were likewise used in another study, on T cells in Graves' hyperthyroidism and ophthalmopathy.

Material: peripheral blood mononuclear cells (PBMCs), obtained at new diagnosis, from a patient treated with antithyroid drugs. The receptors were gathered from a woman in her 30s with Graves disease.

The rearrangement links TRBV5-1 to TRBJ2-1, with unresolved D. V was trimmed by 0 bases and J by 6 bases, leaving 16 bases between them. Germline V gene lookup returns CDR1 SGHRS and CDR2 YFSETQ. This CDR3 spans 16 amino acids. The CDR3 loop is CASSLGYYSSGNEQFF. The CDR3 DNA sequence: TGCGCCAGCAGCTTGGGTTATTATTCCTCTGGCAATGAGCAGTTCTTC.

The V call is TRBV11-2, the J call TRBJ1-3; 7 bases fit TRBD1. Germline V gene sequence: CDR1 SGHAT, CDR2 FQNNGV. J gave up 0 bases and V 3 bases, and 5 bases lay outside the gene matches. The CDR3 has 16 amino acids. The CDR3 loop is CASSLGQRISGNTIYF. CDR3 nucleotide sequence: TGTGCCAGCAGCTTGGGACAGCGAATCTCTGGAAACACCATATATTTT.

V is TRBV6-1 and J is TRBJ1-2; D is possibly TRBD1 (5 bases). The CDR3 sequence is 13 residues long. Germline CDR1 and CDR2: MNHNS and SASEGT. Between the trimmed V and J ends, which lost 7 bases and 5 bases, there was a span of 14 bases. CDR3 DNA: TGTGCCAGCACCCCGGGGACGGGGTATGGCTACACCTTC. Its translation is CASTPGTGYGYTF.

Concerning this clonotype: This sequence may be a read error, since a much larger clone differs from it by one base. The conserved closing phenylalanine or tryptophan is absent in this CDR3, likely reflecting a read error. V usage is TRBV11-2 and J usage is TRBJ2-3; D not resolved. The V and J ends lost 7 bases and 2 bases respectively, with 13 bases between them. This CDR3 is built from 14 residues. CDR1 is SGHAT, CDR2 FQNNGV, per germline. The CDR3 reads CASTQFGPTDTQYS. The CDR3 bases are TGTGCCAGCACCCAGTTCGGACCCACAGATACGCAGTATTCT.

This chain links TRBV7-2 with TRBJ2-5; no reliable D call. This CDR3 contains 13 residues. Looked up from germline, CDR1 is SGHTA and CDR2 is FQGNSA. V was cut by 0 bases and J by 10 bases, with 12 bases left in between. The CDR3 DNA follows: TGTGCCAGCAGCTTAGCGGCAAGAGAAGGCCAGTACTTC. This encodes CASSLAAREGQYF.

This clonotype was detected only a few times. V gene TRBV3-1 combines with J gene TRBJ1-2; D is unclear. Looked up from germline, CDR1 is LGHDT and CDR2 is YNNKEL (reference sequence). V was pared by 1 base and J by 7 bases, with 7 bases between. This CDR3 comprises 12 residues. For the CDR3, the DNA is TGTGCCAGCAGCCAAGGTCCATCTGGCTACACCTTC. As protein: CASSQGPSGYTF.

This clonotype was detected many times. The chain is built from TRBV2 and TRBJ2-1; 8 nucleotides match TRBD2. This CDR3 is built from 18 residues. The trim removed 2 bases at V and 9 bases at J, leaving 18 bases unmatched. The germline V gene has CDR1 SNHLY and CDR2 FYNNEI. The CDR3: CASSERIGDGTSSSEQFF. CDR3 nucleotides: TGTGCCAGCAGTGAAAGGATCGGGGATGGGACTAGTTCAAGTGAGCAGTTCTTC.

Of note for this clonotype: The junction does not match germline at one end; this may be a read error. The chain has TRBV6-2 or TRBV6-3 and TRBJ1-6; D gene ambiguous. There are 13 residues in the CDR3. Germline-derived CDR1 and CDR2 are MNHEY and SVGEGT. This CDR3 is CASSDREGSPFHF. The CDR3 DNA sequence: TGTGCCAGCAGTGACCGAGAAGGATCACCCTTCCACTTT.

This clonotype appeared many times. The chain has TRBV7-3 and TRBJ2-5; 8 bases map to TRBD2. The germline V gene encodes CDR1 SGHTA and CDR2 FQGTGA. After removal of 1 base from V and 2 bases from J, the junction contained 21 bases not matched to a gene. The CDR3 is 21 residues long. CDR3: CASSLSVVLLAGSGTQETQYF. The CDR3, as DNA: TGTGCCAGCAGCTTAAGTGTGGTTTTGCTAGCGGGCTCTGGTACACAAGAGACCCAGTACTTC.

Note on this clonotype: The junction does not match germline at one end; this may be a read error. V and J are TRBV9 and TRBJ2-7; 8 positions match TRBD1. The CDR3 spans 14 residues. The germline CDR1 and CDR2 sequences are SGDLS and YYNGEE. CDR3 coding DNA: TGTGCCAGCAGCGCGGGACAGGTGGCCTCCGAGCAGTGCTTC. Encoded protein: CASSAGQVASEQCF.

In its sample, this clonotype was seen many times. The V call is TRBV2, the J call TRBJ2-3; D tentatively reads TRBD1 or TRBD2 (5 bases each). Germline CDR1 is SNHLY and CDR2 is FYNNEI. The CDR3 has 15 residues. V was pared by 0 bases and J by 2 bases, with 9 bases between. CDR3 DNA: TGTGCCAGCAGTGAAGCCGGGACCACCACAGATACGCAGTATTTT. The encoded protein is CASSEAGTTTDTQYF.

This clonotype was counted a few times. V usage is TRBV3-1 and J usage is TRBJ2-5; TRBD1 matches at 9 bases. Per germline, CDR1 LGHDT and CDR2 YNNKEL (reference sequence). With V trimmed by 4 bases and J by 2 bases, 5 bases remained unmatched. CDR3 length: 15 residues. CDR3 in amino acids: CASSLTGQGQETQYF. The DNA for the CDR3 is TGTGCCAGCAGCCTTACAGGACAGGGGCAAGAGACCCAGTACTTC.

This clonotype came up a few times. The chain combines TRBV28 with TRBJ1-3, with a possible D match to TRBD1 (6 bases). The CDR3 is made up of 16 amino acids. Germline V lookup: CDR1 MDHEN, CDR2 SYDVKM. Deletions cut 2 bases from V and 0 bases from J, with 11 bases between. CDR3 sequence: CASSLPGQSSGNTIYF. For the CDR3, the DNA is TGTGCCAGCAGTTTACCCGGACAGTCCTCTGGAAACACCATATATTTT.

The sample holds many counts of this clonotype. The chain carries TRBV2 and TRBJ1-1; the D gene is possibly TRBD1 (6 bases). Germline V lookup: CDR1 SNHLY, CDR2 FYNNEI. V lost 4 bases and J lost 6, with 15 bases in between. The CDR3 consists of 14 residues. This CDR3 is CASSVKGEGSEAFF. Written as DNA, the CDR3 is TGTGCCAGCAGTGTTAAGGGGGAAGGGTCTGAAGCTTTCTTT.

This clonotype was recorded many times. The genes are TRBV7-2 and TRBJ1-6; D call uncertain. The germline gives CDR1 SGHTA, CDR2 FQGNSA. Trimming pared 2 bases from V and 11 bases from J, leaving 10 bases between. The CDR3 contains 13 residues. In nucleotides, the CDR3 is TGTGCCAGCAGCTTAAAGGGCCGGACACCCCTCCACTTT. As protein: CASSLKGRTPLHF.

This clonotype has a count of ten or more. J is TRBJ2-1 and V is TRBV28; D not resolved. Trimming took off 7 bases at V and 0 bases at J, with 10 bases between the two ends. Germline CDR1 reads MDHEN; CDR2 reads SYDVKM. The CDR3 loop spans 14 amino acids. The CDR3 DNA reads TGTGCCAGCACACCCCATAGCTCCTACAATGAGCAGTTCTTC. Protein product: CASTPHSSYNEQFF.

The V and J genes are TRBV12-3 or TRBV12-4 and TRBJ2-3; no definite D call. The V gene lost 6 bases and the J gene lost 2 bases, with 9 bases spanning the gap. CDR3 length equals 13 residues. In nucleotides, the CDR3 is TGTGCCAGCAGCGACGGAAACACAGATACGCAGTATTTT. Amino acid sequence: CASSDGNTDTQYF.

This clonotype was seen at least ten times. The rearrangement links TRBV7-2 to TRBJ2-1, with D tentatively TRBD2 (5 bases). The germline CDR1 and CDR2 sequences are SGHTA and FQGNSA. Trimming left V 1 base short and J 8 bases short, with 18 bases between. The CDR3 runs to 16 residues. CDR3 DNA sequence: TGTGCCAGCAGCTTAGGGGGTGGGCTAGCAAATCATGAGCAGTTCTTC. Protein product: CASSLGGGLANHEQFF.